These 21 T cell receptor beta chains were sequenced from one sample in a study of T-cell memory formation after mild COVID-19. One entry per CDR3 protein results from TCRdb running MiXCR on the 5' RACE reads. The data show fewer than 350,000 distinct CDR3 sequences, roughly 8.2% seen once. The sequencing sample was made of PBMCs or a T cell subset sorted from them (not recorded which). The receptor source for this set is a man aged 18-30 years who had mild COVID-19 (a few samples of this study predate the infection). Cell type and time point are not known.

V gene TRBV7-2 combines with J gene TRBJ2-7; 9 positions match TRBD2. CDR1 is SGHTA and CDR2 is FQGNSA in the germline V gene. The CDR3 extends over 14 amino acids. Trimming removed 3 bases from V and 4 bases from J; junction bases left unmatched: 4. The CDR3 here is CASSFSGGEYEQYV. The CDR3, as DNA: TGTGCCAGCAGCTTTAGCGGGGGAGAATACGAGCAGTACGTC.

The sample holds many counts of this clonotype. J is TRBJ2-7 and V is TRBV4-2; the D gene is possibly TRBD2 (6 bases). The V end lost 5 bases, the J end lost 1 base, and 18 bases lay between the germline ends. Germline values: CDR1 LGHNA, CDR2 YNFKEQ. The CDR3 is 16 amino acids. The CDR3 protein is CASSLSRDGGSYEQYF. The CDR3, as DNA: TGTGCCAGCAGCTTATCCAGGGACGGAGGGTCCTACGAGCAGTACTTC.

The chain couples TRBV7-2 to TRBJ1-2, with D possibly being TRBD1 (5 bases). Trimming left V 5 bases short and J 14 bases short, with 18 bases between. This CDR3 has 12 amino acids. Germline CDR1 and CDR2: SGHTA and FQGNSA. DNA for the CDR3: TGTGCCAGCAGCGCCCGCCCGGGACGTCAGACCTTC. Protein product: CASSARPGRQTF.

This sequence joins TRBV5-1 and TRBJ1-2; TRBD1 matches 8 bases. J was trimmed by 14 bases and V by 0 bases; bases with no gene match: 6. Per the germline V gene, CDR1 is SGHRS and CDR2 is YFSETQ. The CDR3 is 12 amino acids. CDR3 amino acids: CASSLEGQGATF. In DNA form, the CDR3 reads TGCGCCAGCAGCTTGGAAGGACAGGGAGCGACCTTC.

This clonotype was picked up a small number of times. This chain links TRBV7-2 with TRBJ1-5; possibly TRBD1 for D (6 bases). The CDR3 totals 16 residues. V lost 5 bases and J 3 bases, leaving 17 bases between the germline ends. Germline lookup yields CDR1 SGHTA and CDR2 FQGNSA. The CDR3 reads CASSPQSTGPNQPQHF. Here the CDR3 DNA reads TGTGCCAGCAGCCCTCAATCAACAGGGCCCAATCAGCCCCAGCATTTT.

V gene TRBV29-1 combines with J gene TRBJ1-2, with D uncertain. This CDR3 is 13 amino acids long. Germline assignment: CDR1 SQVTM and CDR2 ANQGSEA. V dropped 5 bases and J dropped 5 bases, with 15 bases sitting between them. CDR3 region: CSVFVVSTYGYTF. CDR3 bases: TGCAGCGTTTTCGTCGTCTCCACTTATGGCTACACCTTC.

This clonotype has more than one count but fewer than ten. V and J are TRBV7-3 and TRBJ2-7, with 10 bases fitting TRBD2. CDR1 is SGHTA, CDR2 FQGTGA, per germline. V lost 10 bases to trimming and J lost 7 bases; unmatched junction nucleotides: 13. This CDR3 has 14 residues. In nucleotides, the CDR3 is TGTGCCACCGAAGCGGGGGGGCCGTCTTATGAGCAGTACTTC. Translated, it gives CATEAGGPSYEQYF.

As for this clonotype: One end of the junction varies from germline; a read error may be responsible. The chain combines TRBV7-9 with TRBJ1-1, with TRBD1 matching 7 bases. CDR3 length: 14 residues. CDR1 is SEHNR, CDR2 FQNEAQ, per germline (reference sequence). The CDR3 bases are TGTGCCAGCATCTTAACCGGGACAGACACTGAAGCTTTCTTT. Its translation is CASILTGTDTEAFF.

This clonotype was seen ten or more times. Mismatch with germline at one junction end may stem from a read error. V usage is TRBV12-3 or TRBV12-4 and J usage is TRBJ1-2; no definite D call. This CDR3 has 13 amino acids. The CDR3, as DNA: TGTGCCAGCAGTTTTCTAGCTAATTATGGCTACACCTTC. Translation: CASSFLANYGYTF.

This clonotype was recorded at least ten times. CDR3 DNA sequence: TGCGCCAGCAGCCAGGGGACAGATGGAAACACCATATATTTT. Translation gives CASSQGTDGNTIYF. The rearrangement links TRBV4-3 to TRBJ1-3, with 7 bases matching TRBD1. The J segment lost 3 bases and the V segment lost 3 bases, leaving 2 bases of the junction unmatched. This CDR3 region has 14 residues. Germline assignment: CDR1 LGHNA and CDR2 YSLEER.

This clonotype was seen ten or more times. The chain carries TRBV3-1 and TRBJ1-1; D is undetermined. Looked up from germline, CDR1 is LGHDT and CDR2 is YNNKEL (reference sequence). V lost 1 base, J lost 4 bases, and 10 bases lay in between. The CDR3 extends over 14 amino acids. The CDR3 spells CASSQGPWGTEAFF. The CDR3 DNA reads TGTGCCAGCAGCCAAGGCCCCTGGGGCACTGAAGCTTTCTTT. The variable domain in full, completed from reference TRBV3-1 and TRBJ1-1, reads DTAVSQTPKYLVTQMGNDKSIKCEQNLGHDTMYWYKQDSKKFLKIMFSYNNKELIINETVPNRFSPKSPDKAHLNLHINSLELGDSAVYFCASSQGPWGTEAFFGQGTRLTVV.

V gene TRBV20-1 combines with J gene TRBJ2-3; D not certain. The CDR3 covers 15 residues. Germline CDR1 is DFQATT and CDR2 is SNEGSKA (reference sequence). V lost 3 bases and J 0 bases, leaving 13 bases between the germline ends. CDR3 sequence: CSASVVGRSTDTQYF. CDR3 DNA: TGCAGTGCTAGTGTGGTTGGCCGGAGCACAGATACGCAGTATTTT.

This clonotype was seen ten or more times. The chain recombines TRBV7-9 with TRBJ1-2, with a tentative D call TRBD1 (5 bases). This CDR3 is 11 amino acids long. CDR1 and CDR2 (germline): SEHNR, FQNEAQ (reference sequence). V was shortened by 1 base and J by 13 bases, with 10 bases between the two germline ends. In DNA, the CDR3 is TGTGCCAGCAGCTTAGGCGGGGCTAGCACCTTC. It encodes CASSLGGASTF. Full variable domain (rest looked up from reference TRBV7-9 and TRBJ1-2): DTGVSQNPRHKITKRGQNVTFRCDPISEHNRLYWYRQTLGQGPEFLTYFQNEAQLEKSRLLSDRFSAERPKGSFSTLEIQRTEQGDSAMYLCASSLGGASTFGSGTRLTVV.

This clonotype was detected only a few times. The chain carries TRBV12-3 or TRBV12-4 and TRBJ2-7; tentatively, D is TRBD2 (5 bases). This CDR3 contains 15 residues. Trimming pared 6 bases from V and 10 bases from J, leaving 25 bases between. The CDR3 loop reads CASSPREGLNHLQYF. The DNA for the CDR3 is TGTGCCAGCAGCCCCCGAGAGGGCCTCAATCACCTACAGTACTTC.

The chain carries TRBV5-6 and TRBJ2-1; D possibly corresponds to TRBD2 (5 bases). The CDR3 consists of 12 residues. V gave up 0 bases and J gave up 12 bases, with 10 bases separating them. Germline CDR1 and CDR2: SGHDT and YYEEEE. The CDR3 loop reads CASSLEDFRQFF. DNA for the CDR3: TGTGCCAGCAGCTTGGAGGACTTTCGGCAGTTCTTC.

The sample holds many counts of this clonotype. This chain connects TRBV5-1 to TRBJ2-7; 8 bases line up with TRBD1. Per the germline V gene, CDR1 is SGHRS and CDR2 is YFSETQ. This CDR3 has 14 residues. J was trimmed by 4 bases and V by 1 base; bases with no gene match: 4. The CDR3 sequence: CASSLSGQGYEQYF. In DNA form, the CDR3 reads TGCGCCAGCAGCTTGTCCGGACAGGGATACGAGCAGTACTTC.

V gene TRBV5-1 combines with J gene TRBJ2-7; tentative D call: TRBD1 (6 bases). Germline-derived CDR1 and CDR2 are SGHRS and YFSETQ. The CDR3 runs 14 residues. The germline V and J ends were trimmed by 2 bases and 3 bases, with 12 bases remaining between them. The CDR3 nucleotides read TGCGCCAGCAGCTTCCCAGGGGAACTCTACGAGCAGTACTTC. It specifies CASSFPGELYEQYF. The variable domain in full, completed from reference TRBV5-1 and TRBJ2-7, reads KAGVTQTPRYLIKTRGQQVTLSCSPISGHRSVSWYQQTPGQGLQFLFEYFSETQRNKGNFPGRFSGRQFSNSRSEMNVSTLELGDSALYLCASSFPGELYEQYFGPGTRLTVT.

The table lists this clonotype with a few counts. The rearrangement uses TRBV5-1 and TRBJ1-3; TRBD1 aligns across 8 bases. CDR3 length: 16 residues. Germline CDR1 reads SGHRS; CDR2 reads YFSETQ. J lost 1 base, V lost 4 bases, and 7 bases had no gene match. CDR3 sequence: CASSALGTGSGNTIYF. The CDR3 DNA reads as TGCGCCAGCAGCGCCCTAGGGACAGGTTCTGGAAACACCATATATTTT.

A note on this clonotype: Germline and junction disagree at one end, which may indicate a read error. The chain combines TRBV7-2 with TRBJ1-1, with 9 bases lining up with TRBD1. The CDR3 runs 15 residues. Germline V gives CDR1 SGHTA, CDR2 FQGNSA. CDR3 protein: CASTLQGAVWTEAFF. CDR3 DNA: TGTGCCAGCACCTTACAGGGGGCGGTTTGGACTGAAGCTTTCTTT.

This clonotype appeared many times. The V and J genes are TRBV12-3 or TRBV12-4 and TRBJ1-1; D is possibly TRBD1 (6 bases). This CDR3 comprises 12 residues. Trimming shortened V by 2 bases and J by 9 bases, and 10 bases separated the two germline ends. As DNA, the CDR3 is TGTGCCAGCAGTTTATTGGGGGCCCAAGCTTTCTTT. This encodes CASSLLGAQAFF.

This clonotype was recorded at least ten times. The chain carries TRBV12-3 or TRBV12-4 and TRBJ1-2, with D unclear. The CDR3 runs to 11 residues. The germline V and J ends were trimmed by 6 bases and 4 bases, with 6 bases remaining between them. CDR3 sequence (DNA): TGTGCCAGCAGGGCCGGCTATGGCTACACCTTC. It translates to CASRAGYGYTF.